A single sample is the source of the 26 T cell receptor beta chains below, sequenced in a study of T cells in Graves' hyperthyroidism and ophthalmopathy. The CDR3 regions of TCR beta were amplified from RNA transcripts. TCR CDR3 underwent first-round RT-PCR with the HTBI primer set. TCRdb used MiXCR to reprocess the multiplex PCR reads, holding one entry per CDR3 protein. The sample consists of about 260,000 distinct CDR3 sequences, about 15% of them appearing once. The sequenced sample was blood. These receptors all stem from a young woman with Graves' ophthalmopathy.

The chain recombines TRBV5-4 with TRBJ1-1; 8 bases match TRBD1. The junction had 10 bases not matched to a gene; V was cut back by 4 bases and J by 5 bases. CDR3 length: 15 residues. Looked up from germline, CDR1 is SGHNT and CDR2 is YYREEE (reference sequence). CDR3 loop: CASSAIQGGGTEAFF. The CDR3 DNA reads TGTGCCAGCAGCGCAATACAGGGGGGGGGGACTGAAGCTTTCTTT.

This clonotype was observed a few times. This chain uses TRBV25-1 with TRBJ2-5, with TRBD2 as a possible D gene (6 bases). The germline gives CDR1 MGHDK, CDR2 SYGVNS. The CDR3 length is 12 residues. V lost 7 bases to trimming and J lost 3 bases, with 9 bases between them. CDR3 sequence: CASTGVEETQYF. The DNA of the CDR3 is TGTGCCAGCACGGGGGTGGAAGAGACCCAGTACTTC.

V gene TRBV28 combines with J gene TRBJ2-5; D is unresolved. Trimming took off 7 bases at V and 5 bases at J, with 5 bases between the two ends. The germline V gene encodes CDR1 MDHEN and CDR2 SYDVKM. This CDR3 spans 10 amino acids. The CDR3 DNA follows: TGTGCCAGCAAGTCGGAGACCCAGTACTTC. It is translated as CASKSETQYF.

This clonotype was seen many times. In DNA, the CDR3 is TGCAGTGCTCCCGCAGGGGGGGACCCCTCCTACAATGAGCAGTTCTTC. Amino acid sequence: CSAPAGGDPSYNEQFF. The gene calls are TRBV20-1 and TRBJ2-1; D is tentatively TRBD1 or TRBD2 (7 bases each). Germline V gene data show CDR1 as DFQATT and CDR2 as SNEGSKA (reference sequence). This CDR3 spans 16 amino acids. The V and J ends lost 5 bases and 0 bases respectively, with 17 bases between them.

This clonotype was detected ten times or more. V gene TRBV9 combines with J gene TRBJ1-1, with D tentatively TRBD1 (5 bases). V lost 4 bases, J lost 0 bases, and 13 bases lay in between. The germline gives CDR1 SGDLS, CDR2 YYNGEE. The CDR3 runs 15 residues. CDR3 bases: TGTGCCAGCAGCAGCTCCGGGACGGTGAACACTGAAGCTTTCTTT. This translates into CASSSSGTVNTEAFF.

The table lists this clonotype with many counts. J is TRBJ2-5 and V is TRBV7-9, with D unresolved. The V gene lost 6 bases and the J gene lost 5 bases, with 10 bases spanning the gap. This CDR3 region has 12 residues. In germline, CDR1 is SEHNR, CDR2 FQNEAQ (reference sequence). The CDR3: CASRGESETQYF. In nucleotides, the CDR3 is TGTGCCAGCAGGGGCGAGTCGGAGACCCAGTACTTC.

The V call is TRBV9, the J call TRBJ1-1; no definite D call. Trimming cost V 0 bases and J 11 bases, with 14 bases left between them. This CDR3 is 13 amino acids long. CDR1 is SGDLS, CDR2 YYNGEE, per germline. CDR3 amino acids: CASSVGFRDSAFF. DNA of the CDR3: TGTGCCAGCAGCGTAGGGTTCCGGGATTCGGCTTTCTTT.

This clonotype appeared many times. The chain recombines TRBV7-6 with TRBJ2-7; perhaps TRBD1 as D (7 bases). Trimming pared 1 base from V and 2 bases from J, leaving 18 bases between. Germline assignment: CDR1 SGHVS and CDR2 FNYEAQ. The CDR3 sequence is 17 residues long. Written as DNA, the CDR3 is TGTGCCAGCAGCTTAGGTGGAGGAGGGCAGGGGGCCTACGAGCAGTACTTC. Encoded protein: CASSLGGGGQGAYEQYF.

There are many counts of this clonotype. The chain joins TRBV27 to TRBJ2-3; TRBD2 agrees at 11 bases. Germline lookup yields CDR1 MNHEY and CDR2 SMNVEV (reference sequence). The CDR3 has 15 amino acids. The junction had 0 bases not matched to a gene; V was cut back by 3 bases and J by 1 base. CDR3 coding DNA: TGTGCCAGCAGTTTTAGCGGGGGGGGCACAGATACGCAGTATTTT. It encodes CASSFSGGGTDTQYF.

Details on this clonotype: Germline is not matched at one junction end, which may reflect a read error. CDR3 coding DNA: TGTGCCACCAGTATCCACACCGGGGAGCTGTTTTTT. It is translated as CATSIHTGELFF. V gene TRBV28 combines with J gene TRBJ2-2; D is unresolved. CDR1 MDHEN and CDR2 SYDVKM come from the germline V gene. The CDR3 extends over 12 amino acids.

This clonotype was observed a handful of times. The V gene is TRBV9, the J gene TRBJ2-3, with TRBD1 matching 11 bases. The CDR3 length is 16 residues. CDR1 is SGDLS, CDR2 YYNGEE, per germline. Unmatched junction bases numbered 5, after V lost 0 bases and J lost 5 bases. The CDR3 DNA reads TGTGCCAGCAGCGTAGTCGGACAGGGGGCGGAAGATACGCAGTATTTT. This sequence encodes CASSVVGQGAEDTQYF.

This clonotype was seen more than once but under ten times. V is TRBV10-3 and J is TRBJ2-7; D possibly uses TRBD1 or TRBD2 (5 bases each). This CDR3 is built from 13 residues. The V end was cut by 2 bases, the J end by 5 bases, with 10 bases between. Germline V gives CDR1 ENHRY, CDR2 SYGVKD. This CDR3 is CAISELRGDEQYF. The CDR3 DNA follows: TGTGCCATCAGTGAGCTAAGGGGAGACGAGCAGTACTTC.

The chain uses TRBV6-1 and TRBJ2-6; 11 bases line up with TRBD1. Germline loops: CDR1 MNHNS, CDR2 SASEGT. V dropped 6 bases and J dropped 0; count of bases not matched to a gene: 4. The CDR3 spans 17 residues. The CDR3 DNA sequence: TGTGCCAGCAGGGGACAGGGGGGTTACTCTGGGGCCAACGTCCTGACTTTC. Translated: CASRGQGGYSGANVLTF.

This chain joins TRBV19 and TRBJ1-4; D ambiguous. Trimming pared 0 bases from V and 4 bases from J, leaving 15 bases between. The CDR3 runs to 17 residues. CDR1 and CDR2 from the germline V gene are LNHDA and SQIVND (reference sequence). CDR3: CASSIERTAVNNEKLFF. The CDR3 DNA sequence: TGTGCCAGTAGTATAGAACGTACGGCGGTTAATAATGAAAAACTGTTTTTT.

This clonotype was detected ten times or more. This chain uses TRBV20-1 with TRBJ2-3; TRBD2 might be the D (5 bases). The CDR3 sequence is 15 residues long. In germline, CDR1 is DFQATT, CDR2 SNEGSKA (reference sequence). The V end was cut by 6 bases, the J end by 0 bases, with 16 bases between. The CDR3 DNA reads as TGCAGTGCCTATAACTCCGGGGAAAGCACAGATACGCAGTATTTT. Translating gives CSAYNSGESTDTQYF.

Many counts were recorded for this clonotype. The rearrangement links TRBV6-1 to TRBJ1-5, with D possibly matching TRBD1 (5 bases). The CDR3 is 14 residues long. V lost 8 bases and J 2 bases, leaving 13 bases between the germline ends. Germline lookup yields CDR1 MNHNS and CDR2 SASEGT. CDR3 in DNA: TGTGCCAGCCGCCTCGGGGCAGGCAATCAGCCCCAGCATTTT. Its translation: CASRLGAGNQPQHF.

The sample holds many counts of this clonotype. J is TRBJ2-2 and V is TRBV3-1, with 8 bases aligning to TRBD1. J lost 3 bases, V lost 5 bases, and 11 bases had no gene match. The germline gives CDR1 LGHDT, CDR2 YNNKEL (reference sequence). The CDR3 loop spans 17 amino acids. The CDR3 here is CASSTGGGLTYTGELFF. CDR3 bases: TGTGCCAGCAGCACAGGGGGAGGACTTACTTACACCGGGGAGCTGTTTTTT.

The sample holds many counts of this clonotype. The rearrangement joins TRBV20-1 to TRBJ2-7; maybe TRBD2 (5 bases). Germline V gene lookup returns CDR1 DFQATT and CDR2 SNEGSKA (reference sequence). Between the trimmed V and J ends, which lost 0 bases and 3 bases, there was a span of 9 bases. This CDR3 has 13 residues. The CDR3 here is CSARDFRGYEQYF. DNA for the CDR3: TGCAGTGCTAGAGATTTTCGGGGCTACGAGCAGTACTTC.

This clonotype was seen ten or more times. The J gene is TRBJ2-7, the V gene TRBV30; D unclear. The CDR3 sequence is 11 residues long. CDR1 and CDR2 (germline): GTSNPN, SVGIG (reference sequence). With 3 bases removed from V and 4 bases from J, the gap between germline ends came to 7 bases. Written as DNA, the CDR3 is TGTGCCTGGAGCGCTGGATACGAGCAGTACTTC. As protein: CAWSAGYEQYF.

This clonotype was detected many times. This chain joins TRBV27 and TRBJ2-7, with D possibly TRBD1 on 5 matching bases. Trimming removed 4 bases at V and 6 bases at J, with 19 bases between. This CDR3 spans 15 amino acids. The germline CDR1 and CDR2 sequences are MNHEY and SMNVEV (reference sequence). CDR3 in amino acids: CASSSQGIVLGEQYF. CDR3 DNA: TGTGCCAGCAGTTCCCAGGGCATCGTTCTTGGCGAGCAGTACTTC.

The rearrangement links TRBV6-1 to TRBJ2-7, with 9 bases lining up with TRBD1. CDR3 length: 13 residues. In germline, CDR1 is MNHNS, CDR2 SASEGT. Trimming cost V 9 bases and J 2 bases; bases outside gene matches: 5. CDR3 in amino acids: CASWGQGTYEQYV. In DNA, the CDR3 is TGTGCCAGTTGGGGACAGGGAACCTACGAGCAGTACGTC.

The rearrangement links TRBV9 to TRBJ1-1; no clear D gene. CDR1 is SGDLS and CDR2 is YYNGEE in the germline V gene. V was shortened by 4 bases and J by 1 base, with 11 bases between the two germline ends. The CDR3 contains 14 residues. The CDR3 is CASSTSTQNTEAFF. The CDR3 coding sequence is TGTGCCAGCAGCACATCGACGCAGAACACTGAAGCTTTCTTT.

This clonotype was recorded many times. The V call is TRBV20-1, the J call TRBJ2-2, with TRBD2 matching over 10 bases. The V and J ends lost 4 bases and 5 bases, in that order; junction bases with no gene match: 4. This CDR3 has 14 amino acids. In germline, CDR1 is DFQATT, CDR2 SNEGSKA (reference sequence). CDR3 amino acids: CSANQGLATGELFF. The DNA of the CDR3 is TGCAGTGCTAATCAGGGACTAGCGACCGGGGAGCTGTTTTTT.

In its sample, this clonotype was seen many times. The gene calls are TRBV3-1 and TRBJ1-3; D is unresolved. This CDR3 region has 17 residues. V was cut by 4 bases and J by 0 bases, with 16 bases left in between. From germline, CDR1 is LGHDT and CDR2 YNNKEL (reference sequence). The CDR3, as DNA: TGTGCCAGCAGCCGAAAGTCCCTCGTCATCTCTGGAAACACCATATATTTT. It codes for CASSRKSLVISGNTIYF.

This clonotype appeared a single time. J is TRBJ2-1 and V is TRBV6-4; D is unresolved. The V and J ends lost 0 bases and 7 bases respectively, with 10 bases between them. This CDR3 comprises 14 residues. Germline V lookup: CDR1 MRHNA, CDR2 SNTAGT. The chain's CDR3 is CASSDSKLGNEQFF. As DNA, the CDR3 is TGTGCCAGCAGTGACTCGAAGCTTGGAAATGAGCAGTTCTTC.

To note about this clonotype: This may come from a read error, since a much larger clone is one base off. The chain joins TRBV10-2 to TRBJ2-1; D call uncertain. The CDR3 sequence is 12 residues long. V lost 3 bases, J lost 9 bases, and 9 bases lay in between. Germline assignment: CDR1 WSHSY and CDR2 SAAADI. CDR3 sequence: CASSDRFSEQFF. The CDR3 region has the DNA TGCGCCAGCAGTGACAGGTTCAGTGAGCAGTTCTTC.